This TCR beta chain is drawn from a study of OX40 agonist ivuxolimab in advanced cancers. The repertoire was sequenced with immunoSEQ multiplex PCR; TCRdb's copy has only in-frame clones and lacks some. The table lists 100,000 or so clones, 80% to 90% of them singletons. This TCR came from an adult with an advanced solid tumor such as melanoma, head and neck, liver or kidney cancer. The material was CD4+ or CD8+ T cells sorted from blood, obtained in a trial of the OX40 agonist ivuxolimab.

For the CDR3, the DNA is TGCGCCAGCAGCCCCGGGGAGGGGGCGATCTATGGCTACACCTTC. It codes for CASSPGEGAIYGYTF. The V and J genes are TRBV5-1 and TRBJ1-2, with 7 bases aligning to TRBD1. The germline CDR1 and CDR2 sequences are SGHRS and YFSETQ. V shed 4 bases and J 4 bases; nucleotides not matched to a gene: 10. There are 15 residues in the CDR3.